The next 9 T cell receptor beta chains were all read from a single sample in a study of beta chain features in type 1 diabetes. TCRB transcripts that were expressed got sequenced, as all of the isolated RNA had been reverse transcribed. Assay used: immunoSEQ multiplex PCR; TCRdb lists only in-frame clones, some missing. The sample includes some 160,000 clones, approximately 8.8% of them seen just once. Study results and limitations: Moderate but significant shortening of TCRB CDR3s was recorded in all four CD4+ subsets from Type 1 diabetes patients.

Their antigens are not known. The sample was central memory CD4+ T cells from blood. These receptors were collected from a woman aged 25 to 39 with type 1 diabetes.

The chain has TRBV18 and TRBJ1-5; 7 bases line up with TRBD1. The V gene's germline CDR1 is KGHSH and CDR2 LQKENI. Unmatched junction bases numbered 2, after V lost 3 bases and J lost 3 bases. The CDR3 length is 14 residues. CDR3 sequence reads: CASSPGQNNQPQHF. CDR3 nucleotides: TGTGCCAGCTCACCGGGACAGAACAATCAGCCCCAGCATTTT.

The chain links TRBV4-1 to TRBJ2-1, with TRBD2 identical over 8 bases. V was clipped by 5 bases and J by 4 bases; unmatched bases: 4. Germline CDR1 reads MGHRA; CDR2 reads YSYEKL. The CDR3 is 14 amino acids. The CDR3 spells CASSTGTSYNEQFF. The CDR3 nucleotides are TGCGCCAGCAGCACCGGGACTAGTTACAATGAGCAGTTCTTC.

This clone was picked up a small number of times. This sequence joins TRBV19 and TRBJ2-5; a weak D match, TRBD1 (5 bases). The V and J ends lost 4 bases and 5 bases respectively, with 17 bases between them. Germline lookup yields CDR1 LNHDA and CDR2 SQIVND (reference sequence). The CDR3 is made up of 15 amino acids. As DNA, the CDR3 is TGTGCCAGTAGTACCACCTTCGACAGTGGGGAGACCCAGTACTTC. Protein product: CASSTTFDSGETQYF. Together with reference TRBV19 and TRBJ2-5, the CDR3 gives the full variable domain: DGGITQSPKYLFRKEGQNVTLSCEQNLNHDAMYWYRQDPGQGLRLIYYSQIVNDFQKGDIAEGYSVSREKKESFPLTVTSAQKNPTAFYLCASSTTFDSGETQYFGPGTRLLVL.

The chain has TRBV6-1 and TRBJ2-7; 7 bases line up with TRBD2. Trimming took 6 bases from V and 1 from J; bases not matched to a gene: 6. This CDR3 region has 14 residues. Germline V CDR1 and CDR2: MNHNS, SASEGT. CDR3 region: CASRDGGRSYEQYF. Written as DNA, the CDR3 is TGTGCCAGCAGAGATGGCGGGAGATCCTACGAGCAGTACTTC.

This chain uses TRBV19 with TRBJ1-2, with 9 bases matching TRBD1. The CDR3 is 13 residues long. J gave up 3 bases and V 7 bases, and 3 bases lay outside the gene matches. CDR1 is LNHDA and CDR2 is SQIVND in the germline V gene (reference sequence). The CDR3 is CASTDRGDYGYTF. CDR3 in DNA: TGTGCCAGTACCGACAGGGGGGACTATGGCTACACCTTC.

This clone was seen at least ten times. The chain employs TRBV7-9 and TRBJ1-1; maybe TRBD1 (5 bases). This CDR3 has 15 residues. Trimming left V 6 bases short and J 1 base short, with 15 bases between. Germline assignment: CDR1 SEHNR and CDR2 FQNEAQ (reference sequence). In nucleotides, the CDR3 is TGTGCCAGCAGTCAATTCCCAGGGCCGAACACTGAAGCTTTCTTT. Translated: CASSQFPGPNTEAFF.

In DNA form, the CDR3 reads TGTGCCTGGAGTACGCCAGGGCGGAGAGGCTACACCTTC. This gives the protein CAWSTPGRRGYTF. The chain links TRBV30 to TRBJ1-2; possible D gene TRBD1, 5 bases. There are 13 residues in the CDR3. The germline V gene encodes CDR1 GTSNPN and CDR2 SVGIG (reference sequence). Deletions cut 2 bases from V and 8 bases from J, with 15 bases between. The entire variable domain, with the rest obtained from reference TRBV30 and TRBJ1-2, is as follows: SQTIHQWPATLVQPVGSPLSLECTVEGTSNPNLYWYRQAAGRGLQLLFYSVGIGQISSEVPQNLSASRPQDRQFILSSKKLLLSDSGFYLCAWSTPGRRGYTFGSGTRLTVV.

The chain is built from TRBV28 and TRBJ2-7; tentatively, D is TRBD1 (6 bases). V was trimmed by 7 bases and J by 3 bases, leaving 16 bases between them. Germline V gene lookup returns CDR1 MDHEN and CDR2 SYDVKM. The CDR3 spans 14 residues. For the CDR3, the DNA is TGTGCCAGCAATATGGCTGGCAGGGGCTACGAGCAGTACTTC. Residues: CASNMAGRGYEQYF.

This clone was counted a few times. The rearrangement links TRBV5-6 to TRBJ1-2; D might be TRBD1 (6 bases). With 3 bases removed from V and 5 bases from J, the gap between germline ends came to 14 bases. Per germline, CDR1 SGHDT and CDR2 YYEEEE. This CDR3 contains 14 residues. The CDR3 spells CASSWGQGKYGYTF. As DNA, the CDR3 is TGTGCCAGCAGCTGGGGGCAGGGGAAGTATGGCTACACCTTC.